Below, 18 T cell receptor beta chains from the same sample are listed, as sequenced in a study of blood T cells in healthy people across ages (dated by TCRdb to about 2015). The method behind the library was 5' RACE. Sequencer: Illumina HiSeq 2500. A second PCR of about 6 to 12 cycles was run with a J-beta primer mix and a sample-barcoded 5' primer. Using fastp at Q25 and MiXCR, TCRdb reprocessed the public reads and kept productive beta chains. Identical CDR3 protein sequences are pooled into one entry, listed with their most common genes and DNA. The sample contains about 1,800,000 distinct CDR3 sequences, 28% of them found a single time. In total, the top ten clones hold about 7.7% of the sample. Sequencing used blood. Every receptor here comes from a woman aged 25 to 39 in good health.

The rearrangement joins TRBV20-1 to TRBJ1-5; D is unresolved. Germline CDR1 is DFQATT and CDR2 is SNEGSKA (reference sequence). The CDR3 length is 13 residues. V was cut by 3 bases and J by 0 bases, with 6 bases left in between. The CDR3 DNA follows: TGCAGTGCTAGTGACCTTAGCAATCAGCCCCAGCATTTT. This gives the protein CSASDLSNQPQHF.

The chain uses TRBV7-6 and TRBJ2-5, with TRBD1 matching over 9 bases. J was trimmed by 2 bases and V by 1 base; bases with no gene match: 5. CDR3 length: 16 residues. Germline CDR1 reads SGHVS; CDR2 reads FNYEAQ. CDR3 residues: CASSLVETGGQETQYF. Written as DNA, the CDR3 is TGTGCCAGCAGCTTAGTGGAGACAGGGGGGCAAGAGACCCAGTACTTC.

This clonotype was picked up many times. The J gene is TRBJ2-3, the V gene TRBV20-1; 8 bases map to TRBD2. The CDR3 totals 18 residues. J gave up 2 bases and V 0 bases, and 13 bases lay outside the gene matches. Looked up from germline, CDR1 is DFQATT and CDR2 is SNEGSKA (reference sequence). CDR3 loop: CSARDLGAGVTNTDTQYF. The CDR3 DNA sequence: TGCAGTGCTAGAGATCTGGGAGCGGGAGTTACCAACACAGATACGCAGTATTTT.

This clonotype was recorded a few times. V usage is TRBV20-1 and J usage is TRBJ2-1; 16 nucleotides agree with TRBD2. Germline V CDR1 and CDR2: DFQATT, SNEGSKA (reference sequence). Losses at the gene ends were 6 bases for V and 10 bases for J; bases not matched to a gene: 9. CDR3 size: 15 residues. The CDR3 DNA sequence: TGCAGTGCCCCAGGGACTAGCGGGAGGGCCGGCGAGCAGTTCTTC. Protein product: CSAPGTSGRAGEQFF.

The rearrangement links TRBV11-2 to TRBJ2-5; D not resolved. The CDR3 runs to 14 residues. The germline V and J ends were trimmed by 7 bases and 2 bases, with 14 bases remaining between them. Germline CDR1 and CDR2: SGHAT and FQNNGV. In DNA, the CDR3 is TGTGCCAGCACCCCGCAAGGACGGCAAGAGACCCAGTACTTC. Translating gives CASTPQGRQETQYF.

This clonotype occurred a few times. The V and J genes are TRBV7-2 and TRBJ2-5, with D unresolved. The CDR3 runs 14 residues. Between the trimmed V and J ends, which lost 5 bases and 5 bases, there was a span of 15 bases. CDR1 is SGHTA, CDR2 FQGNSA, per germline. The chain's CDR3 is CASSPVSGTETQYF. The DNA for the CDR3 is TGTGCCAGCAGCCCCGTCTCCGGAACTGAGACCCAGTACTTC.

This clonotype was picked up a small number of times. The chain links TRBV19 to TRBJ2-5; D is uncertain. The better agreement between TRBJ2-7 and the DNA end casts doubt on the J call. Germline-derived CDR1 and CDR2 are LNHDA and SQIVND (reference sequence). The CDR3 is made up of 12 amino acids. The CDR3 spells CASSMVPGEQYF. CDR3 nucleotide sequence: TGTGCCAGTAGTATGGTTCCGGGCGAGCAGTACTTC.

The chain links TRBV4-2 to TRBJ1-1; D not certain. The CDR3 totals 15 residues. CDR1 is LGHNA, CDR2 YNFKEQ, per germline. Trimming cost V 0 bases and J 0 bases, with 8 bases left between them. CDR3 in DNA: TGTGCCAGCAGCCAAGATCTTCAGATGAACACTGAAGCTTTCTTT. This translates into CASSQDLQMNTEAFF.

This clonotype was counted a few times. The gene calls are TRBV7-9 and TRBJ2-1; 9 bases line up with TRBD2. The CDR3 extends over 14 amino acids. Germline V gene lookup returns CDR1 SEHNR and CDR2 FQNEAQ (reference sequence). J was trimmed by 9 bases and V by 3 bases; bases with no gene match: 6. The CDR3 here is CASSFIAGELEQFF. Written as DNA, the CDR3 is TGTGCCAGCAGCTTTATAGCGGGAGAACTTGAGCAGTTCTTC.

Remarks on this clonotype: A much bigger clone sits one base away, suggesting this may be a read error. The rearrangement uses TRBV29-1 and TRBJ2-7, with 13 bases aligning to TRBD2. The J call may be incorrect, as the DNA end agrees better with TRBJ2-5. The CDR3 extends over 14 amino acids. Germline CDR1 reads SQVTM; CDR2 reads ANQGSEA. The CDR3 DNA follows: TGCAGCGGTGGGAAGACTAGCGGGAGGGAGACCCAGTACTTC. Its protein product is CSGGKTSGRETQYF.

This clonotype occurred many times. The chain links TRBV24-1 to TRBJ2-5; a possible D gene is TRBD1 (5 bases). The CDR3 consists of 16 residues. Germline V CDR1 and CDR2: KGHDR, SFDVKD. The V and J ends lost 7 bases and 1 base respectively, with 18 bases between them. The CDR3 nucleotides are TGTGCCACCAGCAGACGACAGTTTGGGGTCCAAGAGACCCAGTACTTC. Translation gives CATSRRQFGVQETQYF.

The gene calls are TRBV20-1 and TRBJ2-7; no clear D. CDR3 size: 15 residues. Germline V gene lookup returns CDR1 DFQATT and CDR2 SNEGSKA (reference sequence). With 5 bases removed from V and 4 bases from J, the gap between germline ends came to 21 bases. In DNA form, the CDR3 reads TGCAGTGCTTATTCCGGCGCAGGCCACTCGTACGAGCAGTACTTC. Its translation: CSAYSGAGHSYEQYF.

Remarks on this clonotype: One end of the junction is discordant with germline, which a read error may explain. The chain is built from TRBV28 and TRBJ2-1; 7 positions match TRBD1. Germline-derived CDR1 and CDR2 are MDHEN and SYDVKM. CDR3 length equals 14 residues. CDR3 loop: CTSSSRQGYNEQFF. The CDR3 DNA sequence: TGTACCAGCAGTTCCCGACAGGGATACAATGAGCAGTTCTTC.

V and J are TRBV20-1 and TRBJ2-1; D remains ambiguous. The V end was cut by 3 bases, the J end by 10 bases, with 7 bases between. The CDR3 has 10 residues. Germline V gene sequence: CDR1 DFQATT, CDR2 SNEGSKA (reference sequence). The CDR3: CSASIAEQFF. CDR3 DNA sequence: TGCAGTGCTAGTATCGCGGAGCAGTTCTTC.

This clonotype was counted ten times or more. A junction end diverges from the germline sequence, so it may reflect a read error. V and J are TRBV14 and TRBJ1-2, with 7 bases matching TRBD1. The germline gives CDR1 SGHDN, CDR2 FVKESK. The CDR3 runs 13 residues. CDR3 in DNA: TGCGCCAGCAGCCAACAGGGGAACTATGGCTACACCTTC. It specifies CASSQQGNYGYTF.

This clonotype was seen a handful of times. The rearrangement links TRBV12-3 or TRBV12-4 to TRBJ2-3, with D unresolved. CDR3 length: 14 residues. The V end was cut by 4 bases, the J end by 2 bases, with 10 bases between. The CDR3 is CASSSLGNTDTQYF. The CDR3 DNA follows: TGTGCCAGCAGTTCTTTGGGGAACACAGATACGCAGTATTTT.

This clonotype was observed a handful of times. V gene TRBV6-5 combines with J gene TRBJ2-4; D is perhaps TRBD2 (6 bases). CDR1 MNHEY and CDR2 SVGAGI come from the germline V gene. This CDR3 comprises 11 residues. V was clipped by 6 bases and J by 13 bases, with 13 bases between them. The CDR3 coding sequence is TGTGCCAGCAGCAGGGACTGGGAGCAGTACTTC. This encodes CASSRDWEQYF.

V and J are TRBV2 and TRBJ2-1; no definite D call. Deletions cut 2 bases from V and 14 bases from J, with 10 bases between. The CDR3 totals 11 residues. Germline CDR1 is SNHLY and CDR2 is FYNNEI. This CDR3 is CASSETTAEFF. CDR3 sequence (DNA): TGTGCCAGCAGTGAAACCACCGCGGAGTTCTTC.